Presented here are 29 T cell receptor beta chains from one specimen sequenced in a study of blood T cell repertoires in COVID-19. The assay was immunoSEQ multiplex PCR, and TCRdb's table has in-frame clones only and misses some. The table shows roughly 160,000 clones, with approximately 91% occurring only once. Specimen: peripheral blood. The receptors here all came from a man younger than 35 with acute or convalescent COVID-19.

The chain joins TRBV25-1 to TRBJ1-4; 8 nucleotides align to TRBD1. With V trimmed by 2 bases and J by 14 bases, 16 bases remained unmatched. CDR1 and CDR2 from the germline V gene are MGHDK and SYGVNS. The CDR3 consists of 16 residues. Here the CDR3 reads CASSERGTGKGGRLFF. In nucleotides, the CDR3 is TGTGCCAGCAGTGAACGGGGGACAGGTAAAGGAGGAAGGCTGTTTTTT.

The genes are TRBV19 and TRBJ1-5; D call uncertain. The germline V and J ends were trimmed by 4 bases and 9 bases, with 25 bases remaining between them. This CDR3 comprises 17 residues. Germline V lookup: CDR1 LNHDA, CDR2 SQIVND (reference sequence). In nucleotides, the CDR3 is TGTGCCAGTAGTAATCTCCCCACCGGAAGGGAGCGAGGGCCCCAGCATTTT. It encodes CASSNLPTGRERGPQHF.

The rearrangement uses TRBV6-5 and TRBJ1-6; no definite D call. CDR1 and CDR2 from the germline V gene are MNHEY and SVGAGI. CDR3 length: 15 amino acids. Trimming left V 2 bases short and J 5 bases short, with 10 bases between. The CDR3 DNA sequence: TGTGCCAGCAGTTACATAGGAGTCCATAATTCACCCCTCCACTTT. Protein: CASSYIGVHNSPLHF.

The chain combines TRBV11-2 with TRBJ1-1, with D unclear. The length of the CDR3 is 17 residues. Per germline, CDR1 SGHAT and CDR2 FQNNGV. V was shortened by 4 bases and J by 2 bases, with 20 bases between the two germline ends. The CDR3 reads CASSSTRLGQLNTEAFF. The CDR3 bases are TGTGCCAGCAGCTCAACACGGTTGGGCCAGCTTAACACTGAAGCTTTCTTT.

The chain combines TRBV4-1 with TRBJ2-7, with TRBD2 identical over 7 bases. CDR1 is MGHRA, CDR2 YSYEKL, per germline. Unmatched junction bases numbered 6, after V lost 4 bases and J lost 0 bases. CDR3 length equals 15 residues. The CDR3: CASSLTSASSYEQYF. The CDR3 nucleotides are TGCGCCAGCAGCCTTACTAGCGCGAGCTCCTACGAGCAGTACTTC.

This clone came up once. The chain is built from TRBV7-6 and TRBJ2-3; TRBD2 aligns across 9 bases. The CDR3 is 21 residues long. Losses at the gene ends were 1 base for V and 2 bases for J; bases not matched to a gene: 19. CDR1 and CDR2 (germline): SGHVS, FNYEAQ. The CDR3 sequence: CASSLVTVASGAIGVTDTQYF. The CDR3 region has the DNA TGTGCCAGCAGCTTAGTTACTGTGGCTAGCGGGGCGATCGGGGTCACAGATACGCAGTATTTT.

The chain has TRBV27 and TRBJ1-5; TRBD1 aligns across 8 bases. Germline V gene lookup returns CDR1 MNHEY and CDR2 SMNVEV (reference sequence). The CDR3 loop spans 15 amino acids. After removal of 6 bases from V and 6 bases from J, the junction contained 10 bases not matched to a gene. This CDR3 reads CASRAIQGVSQPQHF. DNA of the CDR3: TGTGCCAGCAGGGCAATACAGGGGGTGAGTCAGCCCCAGCATTTT.

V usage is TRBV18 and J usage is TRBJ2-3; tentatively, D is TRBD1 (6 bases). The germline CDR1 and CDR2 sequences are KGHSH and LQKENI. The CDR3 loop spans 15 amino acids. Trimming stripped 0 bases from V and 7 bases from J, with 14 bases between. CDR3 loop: CASSPPAQGVYTQYF. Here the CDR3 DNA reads TGTGCCAGCTCACCACCGGCACAGGGAGTCTATACGCAGTATTTT.

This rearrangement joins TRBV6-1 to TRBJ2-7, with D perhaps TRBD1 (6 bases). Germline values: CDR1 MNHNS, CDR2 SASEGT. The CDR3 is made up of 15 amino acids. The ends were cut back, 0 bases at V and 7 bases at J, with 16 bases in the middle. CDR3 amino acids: CASSEAGAPRQEQYF. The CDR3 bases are TGTGCCAGCAGTGAAGCGGGGGCCCCGCGTCAGGAGCAGTACTTC.

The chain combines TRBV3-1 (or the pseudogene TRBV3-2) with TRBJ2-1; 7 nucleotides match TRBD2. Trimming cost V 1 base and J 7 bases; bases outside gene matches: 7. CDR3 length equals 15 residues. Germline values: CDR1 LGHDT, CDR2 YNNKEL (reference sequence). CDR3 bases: TGTGCCAGCAGCCAAGGGGTCCTAGCGGTTAATGAGCAGTTCTTC. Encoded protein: CASSQGVLAVNEQFF.

The CDR3 loop reads CASSSIKGSSTDTQYF. Written as DNA, the CDR3 is TGTGCCAGCAGTTCAATCAAGGGGTCCTCCACAGATACGCAGTATTTT. The chain is built from TRBV27 and TRBJ2-3, with TRBD1 as a possible D gene (5 bases). V was trimmed by 4 bases and J by 2 bases, leaving 16 bases between them. The CDR3 totals 16 residues. Germline values: CDR1 MNHEY, CDR2 SMNVEV (reference sequence).

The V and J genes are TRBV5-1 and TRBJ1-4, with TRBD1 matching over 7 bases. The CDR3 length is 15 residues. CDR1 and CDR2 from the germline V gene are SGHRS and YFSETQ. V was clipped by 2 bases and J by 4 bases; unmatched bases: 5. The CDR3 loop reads CASSLSGTVNEKLFF. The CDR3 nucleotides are TGCGCCAGCAGCTTATCCGGGACAGTTAATGAAAAACTGTTTTTT.

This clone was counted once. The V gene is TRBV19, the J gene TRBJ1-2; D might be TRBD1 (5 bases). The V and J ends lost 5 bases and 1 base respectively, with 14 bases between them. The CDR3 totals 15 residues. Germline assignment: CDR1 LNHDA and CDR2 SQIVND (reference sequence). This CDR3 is CASSGDGAHNYGYTF. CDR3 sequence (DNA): TGTGCCAGTAGTGGTGATGGGGCTCATAACTATGGCTACACCTTC. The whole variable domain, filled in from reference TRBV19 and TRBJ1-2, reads DGGITQSPKYLFRKEGQNVTLSCEQNLNHDAMYWYRQDPGQGLRLIYYSQIVNDFQKGDIAEGYSVSREKKESFPLTVTSAQKNPTAFYLCASSGDGAHNYGYTFGSGTRLTVV.

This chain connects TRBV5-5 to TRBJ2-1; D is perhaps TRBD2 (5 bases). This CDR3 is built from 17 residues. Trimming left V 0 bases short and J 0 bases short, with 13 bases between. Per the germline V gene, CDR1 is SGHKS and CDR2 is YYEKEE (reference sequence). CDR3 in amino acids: CASSLDRRARSYNEQFF. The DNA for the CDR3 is TGTGCCAGCAGCTTGGATAGGCGGGCGCGCTCCTACAATGAGCAGTTCTTC.

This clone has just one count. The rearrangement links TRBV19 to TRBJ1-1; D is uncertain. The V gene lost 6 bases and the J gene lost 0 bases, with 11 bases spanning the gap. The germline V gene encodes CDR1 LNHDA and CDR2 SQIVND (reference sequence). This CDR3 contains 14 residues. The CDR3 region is CASRRLSVNTEAFF. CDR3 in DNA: TGTGCCAGTAGGCGACTCAGCGTGAACACTGAAGCTTTCTTT.

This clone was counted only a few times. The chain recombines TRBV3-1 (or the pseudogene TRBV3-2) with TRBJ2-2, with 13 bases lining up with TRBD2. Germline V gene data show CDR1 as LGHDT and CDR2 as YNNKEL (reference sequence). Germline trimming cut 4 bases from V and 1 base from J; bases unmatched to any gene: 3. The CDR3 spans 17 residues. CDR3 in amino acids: CASSRGLAGVNTGELFF. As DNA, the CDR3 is TGTGCCAGCAGCCGCGGACTAGCGGGGGTGAACACCGGGGAGCTGTTTTTT.

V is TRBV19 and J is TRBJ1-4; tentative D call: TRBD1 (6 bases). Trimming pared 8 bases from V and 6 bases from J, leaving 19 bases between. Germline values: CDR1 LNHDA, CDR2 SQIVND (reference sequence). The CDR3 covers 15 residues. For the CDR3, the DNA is TGTGCCAGTTCCGGGGGGGGGCATCGGGATGAAAAACTGTTTTTT. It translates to CASSGGGHRDEKLFF.

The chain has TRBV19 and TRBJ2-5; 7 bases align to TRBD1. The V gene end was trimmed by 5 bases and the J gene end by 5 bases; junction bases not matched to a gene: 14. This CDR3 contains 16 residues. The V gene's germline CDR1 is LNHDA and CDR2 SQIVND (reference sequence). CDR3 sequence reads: CASSSPRQGSSETQYF. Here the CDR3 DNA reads TGTGCCAGTAGTTCCCCTAGACAGGGATCTTCCGAGACCCAGTACTTC.

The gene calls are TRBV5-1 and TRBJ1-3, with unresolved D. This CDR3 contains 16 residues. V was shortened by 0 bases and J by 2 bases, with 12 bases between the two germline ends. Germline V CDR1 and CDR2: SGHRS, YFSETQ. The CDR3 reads CASSLVSDFPGNTIYF. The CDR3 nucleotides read TGCGCCAGCAGCTTGGTGTCAGACTTTCCTGGAAACACCATATATTTT.

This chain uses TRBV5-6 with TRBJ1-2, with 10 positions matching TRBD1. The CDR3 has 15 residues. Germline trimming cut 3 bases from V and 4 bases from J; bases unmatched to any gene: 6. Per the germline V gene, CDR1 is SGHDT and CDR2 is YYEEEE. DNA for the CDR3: TGTGCCAGCAGCTCATGGGGACAGGGGAGCTATGGCTACACCTTC. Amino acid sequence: CASSSWGQGSYGYTF.

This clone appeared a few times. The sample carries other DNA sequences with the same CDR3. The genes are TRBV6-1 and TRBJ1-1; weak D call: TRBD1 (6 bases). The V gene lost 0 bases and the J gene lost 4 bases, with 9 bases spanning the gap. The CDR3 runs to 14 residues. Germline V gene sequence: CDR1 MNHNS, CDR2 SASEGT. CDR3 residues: CASSEATGSTEAFF. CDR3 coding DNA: TGTGCCAGCAGTGAAGCGACAGGAAGCACTGAAGCTTTCTTT.

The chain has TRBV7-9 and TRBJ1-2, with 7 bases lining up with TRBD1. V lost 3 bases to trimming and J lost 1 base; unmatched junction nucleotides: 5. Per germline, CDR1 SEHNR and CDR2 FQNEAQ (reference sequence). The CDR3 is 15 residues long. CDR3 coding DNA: TGTGCCAGCAGCTTGGGGGACAGACTTAACTATGGCTACACCTTC. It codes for CASSLGDRLNYGYTF.

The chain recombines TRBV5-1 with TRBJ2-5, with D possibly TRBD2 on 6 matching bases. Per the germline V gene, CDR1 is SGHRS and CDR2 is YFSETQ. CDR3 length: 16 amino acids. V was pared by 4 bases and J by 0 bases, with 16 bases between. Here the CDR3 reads CASSPITGAHQETQYF. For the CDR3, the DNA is TGCGCCAGCAGCCCCATCACGGGAGCCCACCAAGAGACCCAGTACTTC.

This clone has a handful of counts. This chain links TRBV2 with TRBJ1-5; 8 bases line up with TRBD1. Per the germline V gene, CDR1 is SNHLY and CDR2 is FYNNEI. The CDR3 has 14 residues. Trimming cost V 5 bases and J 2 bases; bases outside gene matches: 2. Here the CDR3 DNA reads TGTGCCAGCAGTCAGGGGGCTCGCAATCAGCCCCAGCATTTT. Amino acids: CASSQGARNQPQHF. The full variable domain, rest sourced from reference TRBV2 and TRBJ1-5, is EPEVTQTPSHQVTQMGQEVILRCVPISNHLYFYWYRQILGQKVEFLVSFYNNEISEKSEIFDDQFSVERPDGSNFTLKIRSTKLEDSAMYFCASSQGARNQPQHFGDGTRLSIL.

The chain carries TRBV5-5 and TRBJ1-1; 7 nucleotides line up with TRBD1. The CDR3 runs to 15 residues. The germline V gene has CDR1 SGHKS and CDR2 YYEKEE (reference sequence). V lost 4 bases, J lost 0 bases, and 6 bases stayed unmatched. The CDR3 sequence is CASSRWDRMNTEAFF. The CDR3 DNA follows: TGTGCCAGCAGCCGATGGGACAGAATGAACACTGAAGCTTTCTTT.

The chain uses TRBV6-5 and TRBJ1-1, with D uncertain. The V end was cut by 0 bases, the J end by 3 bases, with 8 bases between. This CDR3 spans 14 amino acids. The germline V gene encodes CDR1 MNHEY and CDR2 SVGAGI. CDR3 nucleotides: TGTGCCAGCAGTTACTCTTTCGCGGACACTGAAGCTTTCTTT. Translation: CASSYSFADTEAFF.

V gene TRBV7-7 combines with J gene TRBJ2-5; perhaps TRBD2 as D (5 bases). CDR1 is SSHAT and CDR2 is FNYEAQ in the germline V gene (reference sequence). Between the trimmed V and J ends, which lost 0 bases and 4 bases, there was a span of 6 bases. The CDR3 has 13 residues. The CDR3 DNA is TGTGCCAGCAGCTTAGCGGGGAGAGAGACCCAGTACTTC. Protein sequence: CASSLAGRETQYF. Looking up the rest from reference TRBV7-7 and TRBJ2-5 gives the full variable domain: GAGVSQSPRYKVTKRGQDVTLRCDPISSHATLYWYQQALGQGPEFLTYFNYEAQPDKSGLPSDRFSAERPEGSISTLTIQRTEQRDSAMYRCASSLAGRETQYFGPGTRLLVL.

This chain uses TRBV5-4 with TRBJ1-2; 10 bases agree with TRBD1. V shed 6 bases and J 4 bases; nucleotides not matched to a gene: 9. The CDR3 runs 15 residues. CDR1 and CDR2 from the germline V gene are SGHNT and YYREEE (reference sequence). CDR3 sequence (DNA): TGTGCCAGCAAGGGTTGGGGACAGGGGCTCTATGGCTACACCTTC. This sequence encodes CASKGWGQGLYGYTF. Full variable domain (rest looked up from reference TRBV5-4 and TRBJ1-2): ETGVTQSPTHLIKTRGQQVTLRCSSQSGHNTVSWYQQALGQGPQFIFQYYREEENGRGNFPPRFSGLQFPNYSSELNVNALELDDSALYLCASKGWGQGLYGYTFGSGTRLTVV.

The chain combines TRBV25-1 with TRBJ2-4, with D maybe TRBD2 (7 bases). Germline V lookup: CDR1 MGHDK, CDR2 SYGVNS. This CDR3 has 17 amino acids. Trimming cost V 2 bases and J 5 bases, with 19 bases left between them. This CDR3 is CASSELGDTGRENIQYF. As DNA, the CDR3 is TGTGCCAGCAGTGAACTAGGGGACACAGGGAGGGAAAACATTCAGTACTTC. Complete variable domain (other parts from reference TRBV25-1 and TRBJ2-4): EADIYQTPRYLVIGTGKKITLECSQTMGHDKMYWYQQDPGMELHLIHYSYGVNSTEKGDLSSESTVSRIRTEHFPLTLESARPSHTSQYLCASSELGDTGRENIQYFGAGTRLSVL.